A selection of T cell receptor beta chains follows, all from one sample in a study of cytomegalovirus exposure and HLA in healthy donors. Only in-frame clones appear in the TCRdb table, and some are missing; sequencing was by immunoSEQ multiplex PCR. The sample gives over 100,000 clones, roughly 86% of which show up once; 2% to 2.5% is in the top ten. The sequencing input was PBMCs. These receptors came from a woman in her late teens or twenties in good health and CMV-seronegative. The CDR3 runs from the conserved cysteine through the conserved F or W. The D gene is left open where the match is weak. Size values are once, few and many counts, or a class for expanded clones, and some rows have none.

>-|TRBJ2-3|-|TRBV7-3
TGTGCCAGCAGCCGGGGGGCTACCTTCACAGATACGCAGTATTTT
CASSRGATFTDTQYF
>-|TRBJ2-1|once|TRBV9
TGTGCCAGCAGCGTAGTTCCCCTGAATGAGCAGTTCTTC
CASSVVPLNEQFF
>TRBD2|TRBJ2-1|once|TRBV5-4
TGTGCCAGCAGTTCTAGCGGGGTGTACAATGAGCAGTTCTTC
CASSSSGVYNEQFF
>TRBD2|TRBJ2-1|-|TRBV7-2
TGTGCCAGCAGCAGAGCGGGGAGCTCCTACAATGAGCAGTTCTTC
CASSRAGSSYNEQFF
>-|TRBJ2-1|-|TRBV28
TGTGCCACCAGTTTCATGGAGGGCCGGGGGAATGAGCAGTTCTTC
CATSFMEGRGNEQFF
>TRBD1|TRBJ1-1|-|TRBV5-1
TGCGCCAGCAGCTTGGCCGGGACAGGGGCTGAAGCTTTCTTT
CASSLAGTGAEAFF
>-|TRBJ1-4|-|TRBV28
TGTGCCAGCAGTGGGGCCCTTAATGAAAAACTGTTTTTT
CASSGALNEKLFF
>-|TRBJ2-5|-|TRBV5-4
TGTGCCAGCAGCCTTAGCGGACACCAAGAGACCCAGTACTTC
CASSLSGHQETQYF
>-|TRBJ2-7|-|TRBV30
TGTGCCTGGGGGGGCTCACGCCCGTACTTC
CAWGGSRPYF
>-|TRBJ1-3|-|TRBV13
TGTGCCAGCAGCCACAGGACGACCGGAAACACCATATATTTT
CASSHRTTGNTIYF
>-|TRBJ2-1|-|TRBV13
TGTGCCAGCAGGCCCCCGAGCGGCTCCTACAATGAGCAGTTCTTC
CASRPPSGSYNEQFF
>TRBD2|TRBJ2-5|-|TRBV5-4
TGTGCCAGCAGCGCGACTAGCGGGGGGGCCCAAGAGACCCAGTACTTC
CASSATSGGAQETQYF
>TRBD1|TRBJ1-1|-|TRBV5-1
TGCGCCAGCAGCCTTGAATGGACAGGAGGCACTGAAGCTTTCTTT
CASSLEWTGGTEAFF
>TRBD2|TRBJ2-1|-|TRBV5-1
TGCGCCAGCAGCCTGGGGACTAGCGGGATCGATGAGCAGTTCTTC
CASSLGTSGIDEQFF
>-|TRBJ1-1|once|TRBV11-2
TGTGCCAGCAGCTTCCTCGCCGGGACATTGAACACTGAAGCTTTCTTT
CASSFLAGTLNTEAFF
>TRBD2|TRBJ2-1|-|TRBV15
TGTGCCACCAGTATAGCGGGGAGCTCCTACAATGAGCAGTTCTTC
CATSIAGSSYNEQFF
>-|TRBJ2-3|-|TRBV5-1
TGCGCCAGCAGCGGCGGACTCTACACAGATACGCAGTATTTT
CASSGGLYTDTQYF
>TRBD1|TRBJ2-7|-|TRBV7-6
TGTGCCAGCAGCCCGGGACAGGGAAACGAGCAGTACTTC
CASSPGQGNEQYF
>TRBD1|TRBJ1-2|-|TRBV4-2
TGTGCCAGCAGCCAACGGACAGGGGTTTATGGCTACACCTTC
CASSQRTGVYGYTF
>TRBD2|TRBJ2-2|-|TRBV6-1
TGTGCCAGCAGGACTAGCGGGACCACCGGGGAGCTGTTTTTT
CASRTSGTTGELFF
>TRBD1|TRBJ1-3|-|TRBV6-5
TGTGCCAGCAGTAGAGCAGGGGGTGGAAACACCATATATTTT
CASSRAGGGNTIYF
>-|TRBJ1-1|-|TRBV6-4
TGTGCCAGCAGTAGGGAAGTTGGGGCGGAAGCTTTCTTT
CASSREVGAEAFF
>-|TRBJ2-7|-|TRBV27
TGTGCCAGCAGTTTTGATAAGGGGTTCATCTACGAGCAGTACTTC
CASSFDKGFIYEQYF
>-|TRBJ2-7|-|TRBV10-2
TGCGCCAGCAGTGTTAGTTCGTCCCACGAGCAGTACTTC
CASSVSSSHEQYF
>TRBD1|TRBJ1-6|-|TRBV6-6
TGTGCCAGCAGTTACGACAGGGTCAATTCACCCCTCCACTTT
CASSYDRVNSPLHF
>TRBD2|TRBJ2-5|-|TRBV2
TGTGCCAGCTTAGTGGGGGGGGAGACCCAGTACTTC
CASLVGGETQYF
>TRBD2|TRBJ2-7|few|TRBV7-2
TGTGCCAGCAGTACCCAAGGCGGGAGGGCGGGGGAGCAGTACTTC
CASSTQGGRAGEQYF
>TRBD2|TRBJ2-3|-|TRBV28
TGTGCCACGTCCACGGCGGGGGAACGCACAGATACGCAGTATTTT
CATSTAGERTDTQYF
>TRBD1|TRBJ1-5|-|TRBV5-1
TGCGCCAGCAGCTTAGGGACAGGAGTAAATCAGCCCCAGCATTTT
CASSLGTGVNQPQHF
>-|TRBJ1-6|-|TRBV16
TGTGCCAGCAGCCAAAGGCAGGGGAATTCACCCCTCCACTTT
CASSQRQGNSPLHF
>TRBD1|TRBJ2-3|-|TRBV4-3
TGCGCCAGCAGCCGGGGGGACAGGGAACTTTATACGCAGTATTTT
CASSRGDRELYTQYF
>TRBD1|TRBJ1-1|-|TRBV9
TGTGCCAGCAGCTCCCGGGACAGTGTGTACACTGAAGCTTTCTTT
CASSSRDSVYTEAFF
>-|TRBJ1-3|-|TRBV18
TGTGCCAGCTCACCACCGAGTGGGAGCTCTGGAAACACCATATATTTT
CASSPPSGSSGNTIYF
>TRBD2|TRBJ2-1|-|TRBV7-6
TGTGCCAGCAGCTTACCGACTAGCGGGGGCTACAATGAGCAGTTCTTC
CASSLPTSGGYNEQFF
>-|TRBJ1-1|-|TRBV7-6
TGTGCCAGCAGCTCTTCAGTGAACACTGAAGCTTTCTTT
CASSSSVNTEAFF
>TRBD1|TRBJ1-5|-|TRBV28
TGTGCCAGCAGACAGGGGGGTAATAGCAATCAGCCCCAGCATTTT
CASRQGGNSNQPQHF
>TRBD1|TRBJ1-1|-|TRBV9
TGTGCCAGCAGCGCGGCGGGACAGGGGTTGGAGGCCACTGAAGCTTTCTTT
CASSAAGQGLEATEAFF
>-|TRBJ1-5|-|TRBV18
TGTGCCAGCTCACCGGGTGAGGATCAGCCCCAGCATTTT
CASSPGEDQPQHF
>-|TRBJ2-5|-|TRBV5-1
TGCGCCAGCAGCTTGTATCAGGGGATGGGGGAGACCCAGTACTTC
CASSLYQGMGETQYF
>TRBD1|TRBJ2-4|-|TRBV5-4
TGTGCCAGCAGCTGGGGGACAGGGATGAACATTCAGTACTTC
CASSWGTGMNIQYF
>TRBD1|TRBJ2-7|-|TRBV18
TGTGCCAGCTCACCAATGGGGACAGGCTACGAGCAGTACTTC
CASSPMGTGYEQYF